This TCR beta chain was recovered during a study of CD8 T cells in ankylosing spondylitis. Whole-study results and caveats: Earlier literature documents some of the motif variants in reactive arthritis synovial fluid and blood. Relatively scarce in peripheral blood, disease-linked clones were CD8+. Enrichment of disease-linked clones was reportedly significant in matched ankylosing spondylitis synovial fluid. There was a TCR beta motif, made of several highly homologous variants, that appeared characteristic of ankylosing spondylitis blood.

Quantitative 5'-RACE was performed with molecular barcodes, and it yielded the TCR beta libraries. Each CDR3 protein is one row after TCRdb ran MiXCR on the 5' RACE reads. The data show fewer than 450,000 distinct CDR3 sequences, with 17% seen just once and approximately 1% held by the top ten. The CDR3 is made up of 15 amino acids. Trimming shortened V by 3 bases and J by 2 bases, and 13 bases separated the two germline ends. Looked up from germline, CDR1 is SGHRS and CDR2 is YFSETQ. In this sample, this clonotype turned up a few times. Antigen specificity is unknown. Sample: blood, either unsorted or a sorted T cell fraction (not recorded which). The rearrangement joins TRBV5-1 to TRBJ2-3; D may match TRBD1 or TRBD2 (5 bases each). The source is a male donor with ankylosing spondylitis. The CDR3 is CASSSEGRYTDTQYF. In DNA form, the CDR3 reads TGCGCCAGCAGCTCAGAGGGACGGTACACAGATACGCAGTATTTT.